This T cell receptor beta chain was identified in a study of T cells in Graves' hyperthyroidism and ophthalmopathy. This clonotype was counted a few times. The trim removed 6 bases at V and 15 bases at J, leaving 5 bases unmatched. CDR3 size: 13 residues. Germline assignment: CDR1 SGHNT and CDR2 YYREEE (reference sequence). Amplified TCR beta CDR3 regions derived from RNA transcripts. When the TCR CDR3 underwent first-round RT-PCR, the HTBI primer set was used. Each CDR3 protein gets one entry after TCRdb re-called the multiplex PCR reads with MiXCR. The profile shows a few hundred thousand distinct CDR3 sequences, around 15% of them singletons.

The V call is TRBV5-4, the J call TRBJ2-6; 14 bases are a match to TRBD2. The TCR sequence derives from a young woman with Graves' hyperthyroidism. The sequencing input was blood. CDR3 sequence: CASTLGLAGALTF. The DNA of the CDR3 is TGTGCCAGCACCCTGGGACTAGCGGGAGCCCTGACTTTC.